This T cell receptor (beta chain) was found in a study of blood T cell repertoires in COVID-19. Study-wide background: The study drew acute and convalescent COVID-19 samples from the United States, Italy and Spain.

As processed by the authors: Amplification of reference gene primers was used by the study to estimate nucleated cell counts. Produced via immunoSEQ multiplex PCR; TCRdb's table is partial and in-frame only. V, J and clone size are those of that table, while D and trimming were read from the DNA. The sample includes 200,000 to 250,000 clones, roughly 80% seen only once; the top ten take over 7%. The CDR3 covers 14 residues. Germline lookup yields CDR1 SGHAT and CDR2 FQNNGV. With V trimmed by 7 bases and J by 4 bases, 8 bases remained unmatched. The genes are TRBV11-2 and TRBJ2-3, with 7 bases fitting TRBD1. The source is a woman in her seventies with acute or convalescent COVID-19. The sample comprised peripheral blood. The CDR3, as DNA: TGTGCCAGCAACACAGGGACAGCCGCAGATACGCAGTATTTT. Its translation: CASNTGTAADTQYF.